What follows describes a single T cell receptor beta chain. A much larger clone sits a single nucleotide away, making a read error possible. The data derive from a study of T cells in Graves' hyperthyroidism and ophthalmopathy. CDR3 length: 15 residues. Germline values: CDR1 ENHRY, CDR2 SYGVKD. V lost 3 bases to trimming and J lost 1 base, with 10 bases between them. RNA transcripts served as the template for amplifying TCR beta CDR3 regions. TCR CDR3 underwent first-round RT-PCR with the HTBI primer set. MiXCR, run by TCRdb on the multiplex PCR reads, gives a single entry per CDR3 protein. The table shows about 760,000 distinct CDR3 sequences, with just over 35% occurring only once.

This TCR was recovered from a woman aged 40 to 55 with Graves' hyperthyroidism. The source material was blood. This chain uses TRBV10-3 with TRBJ1-5, with D uncertain. CDR3 sequence (DNA): TGTGCCATCAGTGAAGTCGGCCTCAGCAATCAGCCCCAGCATTTT. As protein: CAISEVGLSNQPQHF.